This TCR beta chain was captured in a study of read filtering for tumor transcriptome and immune sequencing. This library used roughly 400 ng RNA and molecular barcoded adaptors spanning alpha/delta and beta/gamma chains. TCRdb redid the calling of the reads with MiXCR, one entry per CDR3 protein. The table shows 60,000 or so distinct CDR3 sequences, with roughly 20% occurring only once. V was cut by 0 bases and J by 2 bases, with 9 bases left in between. Germline values: CDR1 SGHTA, CDR2 FQGNSA. This CDR3 spans 15 amino acids. This clonotype was detected only a few times. The sequence derives from a donor at least 40 years old with multiple myeloma. The sequencing input was a population of CD138-negative cells sorted from bone marrow. The chain is built from TRBV7-2 and TRBJ2-3; no clear D. CDR3 region: CASSLAGRFTDTQYF. The CDR3 DNA sequence: TGTGCCAGCAGCTTAGCAGGAAGGTTCACAGATACGCAGTATTTT.